The 28 T cell receptor beta chains listed next were all sequenced from one sample in a study of T cell responses to AZD1222 COVID-19 vaccine. Produced via immunoSEQ multiplex PCR; TCRdb's table is partial and in-frame only. The table lists some 80,000 clones, 65% to 80% of them singletons, with roughly 28% in the top ten. This material consisted of peripheral blood, taken 28 days after the second dose of the MenACWY control vaccine. The source is an adult who received the MenACWY meningococcal vaccine as a control.

The J gene is TRBJ2-5, the V gene TRBV5-1, with TRBD1 identical over 7 bases. The J segment lost 0 bases and the V segment lost 6 bases, leaving 5 bases of the junction unmatched. The CDR3 sequence is 14 residues long. The germline V gene encodes CDR1 SGHRS and CDR2 YFSETQ. The CDR3 DNA reads TGCGCCAGCACCCCGGGACAGAACCAAGAGACCCAGTACTTC. It translates to CASTPGQNQETQYF.

This clone was counted between two and nine times. V and J are TRBV29-1 and TRBJ1-2; D gene unclear. The CDR3 is 14 residues long. Germline V CDR1 and CDR2: SQVTM, ANQGSEA. Trimming took off 0 bases at V and 2 bases at J, with 10 bases between the two ends. CDR3 residues: CSVEETAANYGYTF. The CDR3 nucleotides read TGCAGCGTTGAAGAGACGGCCGCGAACTATGGCTACACCTTC.

The gene calls are TRBV10-3 and TRBJ2-1; D is unclear. V was trimmed by 0 bases and J by 4 bases, leaving 7 bases between them. Germline CDR1 is ENHRY and CDR2 is SYGVKD. The CDR3 has 14 amino acids. The CDR3 DNA reads TGTGCCATCAGTGAGTCTAGAGGATACAATGAGCAGTTCTTC. This encodes CAISESRGYNEQFF.

V usage is TRBV27 and J usage is TRBJ1-6, with D hard to call. The CDR3 totals 13 residues. CDR1 is MNHEY, CDR2 SMNVEV, per germline (reference sequence). The V end was cut by 6 bases, the J end by 4 bases, with 7 bases between. The CDR3 sequence: CASRALYNSPLHF. The CDR3 DNA reads TGTGCCAGCAGGGCTTTGTATAATTCACCCCTCCACTTT.

This clone was seen a few times. The rearrangement links TRBV5-4 to TRBJ2-7; 7 bases are shared with TRBD2. After removal of 4 bases from V and 3 bases from J, the junction contained 10 bases not matched to a gene. This CDR3 contains 15 residues. The V gene's germline CDR1 is SGHNT and CDR2 YYREEE (reference sequence). CDR3 loop: CASSPQAGVDYEQYF. The CDR3 nucleotides read TGTGCCAGCAGCCCACAGGCGGGGGTCGACTACGAGCAGTACTTC.

The chain joins TRBV5-1 to TRBJ2-5, with TRBD2 identical over 7 bases. The CDR3 loop spans 14 amino acids. The V and J ends lost 2 bases and 3 bases, in that order; junction bases with no gene match: 4. Germline V gene data show CDR1 as SGHRS and CDR2 as YFSETQ. The CDR3, as DNA: TGCGCCAGCAGCTTCGGCGCGGGAGAAGAGACCCAGTACTTC. This gives the protein CASSFGAGEETQYF.

The chain links TRBV28 to TRBJ2-5; possible D gene TRBD1, 6 bases. The CDR3 totals 15 residues. Germline V gene lookup returns CDR1 MDHEN and CDR2 SYDVKM. V shed 7 bases and J shed 1 base, with 16 bases lying between them. The CDR3, as DNA: TGTGCCAGCACCATTGGGGGACACCGCCAAGAGACCCAGTACTTC. It codes for CASTIGGHRQETQYF.

The genes are TRBV7-6 and TRBJ2-1; D is unresolved. V was cut by 5 bases and J by 7 bases, with 9 bases left in between. Germline-derived CDR1 and CDR2 are SGHVS and FNYEAQ. The CDR3 is made up of 12 amino acids. Here the CDR3 DNA reads TGTGCCAGCAGCCAAAGGGCTAATGAGCAGTTCTTC. Residues: CASSQRANEQFF.

The V call is TRBV3-1 (or the pseudogene TRBV3-2), the J call TRBJ2-1; 9 bases are a match to TRBD1. CDR1 is LGHDT and CDR2 is YNNKEL in the germline V gene (reference sequence). The CDR3 sequence is 15 residues long. The ends lost 5 bases at V and 5 bases at J; junction bases unmatched: 7. The CDR3 sequence is CASSAPGQGNNEQFF. The CDR3 bases are TGTGCCAGCAGCGCCCCGGGACAGGGAAACAATGAGCAGTTCTTC.

The genes are TRBV11-3 and TRBJ1-5; no definite D call. Germline V gene lookup returns CDR1 SGHNT and CDR2 YENEEA. Deletions cut 0 bases from V and 0 bases from J, with 18 bases between. This CDR3 has 19 residues. CDR3 bases: TGTGCCAGCAGCTTAGATTTAACATACGGAGGTTATAGCAATCAGCCCCAGCATTTT. It yields the protein CASSLDLTYGGYSNQPQHF.

This clone has just one count. The CDR3 region is CASSLLGEWTGELFF. In DNA, the CDR3 is TGCGCCAGCAGCTTGCTAGGGGAATGGACCGGGGAGCTGTTTTTT. This chain links TRBV5-1 with TRBJ2-2; tentatively, D is TRBD1 (5 bases). CDR1 and CDR2 (germline): SGHRS, YFSETQ. CDR3 size: 15 residues. The ends were cut back, 1 base at V and 5 bases at J, with 12 bases in the middle.

This chain uses TRBV5-4 with TRBJ2-3; 13 bases are shared with TRBD2. The CDR3 runs to 16 residues. V dropped 1 base and J dropped 5; count of bases not matched to a gene: 4. In germline, CDR1 is SGHNT, CDR2 YYREEE (reference sequence). The CDR3 nucleotides are TGTGCCAGCAGCTTGAGGACTAGCGGGAGTTTAGATACGCAGTATTTT. Amino acids: CASSLRTSGSLDTQYF.

DNA of the CDR3: TGTGCCAGCAGCTTACAAACTGAAGCTTTCTTT. Amino acid sequence: CASSLQTEAFF. V and J are TRBV11-2 and TRBJ1-1; no clear D gene. Germline-derived CDR1 and CDR2 are SGHAT and FQNNGV. The CDR3 is 11 residues long. V lost 2 bases and J lost 5, with 3 bases in between.

The rearrangement links TRBV2 to TRBJ1-1; the D gene is possibly TRBD1 (5 bases). The CDR3 extends over 13 amino acids. Per germline, CDR1 SNHLY and CDR2 FYNNEI. The V end lost 1 base, the J end lost 7 bases, and 10 bases lay between the germline ends. The CDR3 DNA sequence: TGTGCCAGCAGTGAAGGGGGGACCGATGAAGCTTTCTTT. Translating gives CASSEGGTDEAFF.

The CDR3 protein is CASSEPRSINEKLFF. DNA of the CDR3: TGTGCCAGCAGTGAACCCAGGTCTATTAATGAAAAACTGTTTTTT. The gene calls are TRBV2 and TRBJ1-4; D remains unclear. V was pared by 2 bases and J by 4 bases, with 11 bases between. Germline V CDR1 and CDR2: SNHLY, FYNNEI. This CDR3 has 15 amino acids.

This clone was found once. This rearrangement joins TRBV6-1 to TRBJ1-5; D is ambiguous. With 2 bases removed from V and 3 bases from J, the gap between germline ends came to 14 bases. The CDR3 sequence is 16 residues long. Germline V CDR1 and CDR2: MNHNS, SASEGT. In DNA, the CDR3 is TGTGCCAGCAGTGAAAGACCAGATCTTCCCAATCAGCCCCAGCATTTT. Residues: CASSERPDLPNQPQHF.

V gene TRBV9 combines with J gene TRBJ1-2, with D perhaps TRBD1 (6 bases). The germline gives CDR1 SGDLS, CDR2 YYNGEE. V lost 4 bases, J lost 5 bases, and 15 bases lay in between. The CDR3 sequence is 14 residues long. CDR3 protein: CASSPRGGGYGYTF. CDR3 sequence (DNA): TGTGCCAGCAGCCCGCGAGGAGGGGGGTATGGCTACACCTTC.

J is TRBJ2-3 and V is TRBV28, with D unclear. Looked up from germline, CDR1 is MDHEN and CDR2 is SYDVKM. The CDR3 runs to 14 residues. With 7 bases removed from V and 4 bases from J, the gap between germline ends came to 15 bases. Here the CDR3 DNA reads TGTGCCAGCATGATCGATAGGGTCGCAGATACGCAGTATTTT. It codes for CASMIDRVADTQYF. The full variable domain, in which reference TRBV28 and TRBJ2-3 provide the parts outside the CDR3, is DVKVTQSSRYLVKRTGEKVFLECVQDMDHENMFWYRQDPGLGLRLIYFSYDVKMKEKGDIPEGYSVSREKKERFSLILESASTNQTSMYLCASMIDRVADTQYFGPGTRLTVL.

This clone was seen a few times. V usage is TRBV30 and J usage is TRBJ2-7; D is undetermined. CDR1 and CDR2 (germline): GTSNPN, SVGIG (reference sequence). V shed 5 bases and J shed 3 bases, with 8 bases lying between them. This CDR3 has 11 residues. CDR3: CAWGDSYEQYF. CDR3 in DNA: TGTGCCTGGGGGGATAGCTACGAGCAGTACTTC.

V gene TRBV6-5 combines with J gene TRBJ1-1; the D gene is possibly TRBD1 (6 bases). The CDR3 spans 13 residues. Germline lookup yields CDR1 MNHEY and CDR2 SVGAGI. Trimming pared 7 bases from V and 10 bases from J, leaving 19 bases between. This CDR3 reads CASTKGGPTLAFF. As DNA, the CDR3 is TGTGCCAGCACCAAGGGGGGGCCTACCTTAGCTTTCTTT.

The J gene is TRBJ1-4, the V gene TRBV6-5; D unclear. This CDR3 comprises 12 residues. Trimming pared 5 bases from V and 5 bases from J, leaving 6 bases between. The V gene's germline CDR1 is MNHEY and CDR2 SVGAGI. The DNA for the CDR3 is TGTGCCAGCAGTACGGAGAATGAAAAACTGTTTTTT. It is translated as CASSTENEKLFF.

Judged by abundance, this clone is medium-sized. The V call is TRBV29-1, the J call TRBJ1-1; weak D call: TRBD1 (6 bases). From germline, CDR1 is SQVTM and CDR2 ANQGSEA. The CDR3 is 13 amino acids. V was cut by 6 bases and J by 5 bases, with 16 bases left in between. The CDR3 sequence: CSVVPGERTEAFF. CDR3 in DNA: TGCAGCGTAGTCCCAGGGGAGAGGACTGAAGCTTTCTTT.

The genes are TRBV2 and TRBJ2-7; no clear D gene. With 9 bases removed from V and 6 bases from J, the gap between germline ends came to 15 bases. This CDR3 region has 12 residues. The germline V gene encodes CDR1 SNHLY and CDR2 FYNNEI. The CDR3 is CASRIKVVEQYF. The DNA of the CDR3 is TGTGCCAGTCGGATAAAAGTGGTCGAGCAGTACTTC. Based on the CDR3 plus reference TRBV2 and TRBJ2-7, the full variable domain is EPEVTQTPSHQVTQMGQEVILRCVPISNHLYFYWYRQILGQKVEFLVSFYNNEISEKSEIFDDQFSVERPDGSNFTLKIRSTKLEDSAMYFCASRIKVVEQYFGPGTRLTVT.

This chain connects TRBV3-1 (or the pseudogene TRBV3-2) to TRBJ1-4; D may be TRBD1 (6 bases). Deletions cut 0 bases from V and 4 bases from J, with 9 bases between. The CDR3 sequence is 15 residues long. Germline V gives CDR1 LGHDT, CDR2 YNNKEL (reference sequence). CDR3 sequence (DNA): TGTGCCAGCAGCCAAGAAGGGGGGGGTAATGAAAAACTGTTTTTT. Its protein is CASSQEGGGNEKLFF.

The chain combines TRBV18 with TRBJ1-4; D is perhaps TRBD1 (5 bases). V was pared by 3 bases and J by 5 bases, with 7 bases between. CDR3 length: 13 amino acids. CDR1 is KGHSH and CDR2 is LQKENI in the germline V gene. DNA for the CDR3: TGTGCCAGCTCACCGGGGCAGAATGAAAAACTGTTTTTT. Its translation: CASSPGQNEKLFF.

The gene calls are TRBV19 and TRBJ1-1, with D hard to call. Germline V gene sequence: CDR1 LNHDA, CDR2 SQIVND (reference sequence). Deletions cut 1 base from V and 11 bases from J, with 23 bases between. The CDR3 extends over 16 amino acids. The CDR3 nucleotides are TGTGCCAGTAGTATAGGACACTCAAATACCATCTCCGGGGCTTTCTTT. Protein product: CASSIGHSNTISGAFF.

This sequence joins TRBV5-8 and TRBJ2-2; 13 bases line up with TRBD2. Losses at the gene ends were 3 bases for V and 7 bases for J; bases not matched to a gene: 6. This CDR3 region has 16 residues. Germline CDR1 reads SGHTS; CDR2 reads YDEGEE. CDR3 residues: CASSSGLAGEYGELFF. CDR3 DNA: TGTGCCAGCAGCTCCGGACTAGCGGGAGAGTACGGGGAGCTGTTTTTT.

The chain joins TRBV19 to TRBJ1-3; maybe TRBD1 (6 bases). Trimming pared 3 bases from V and 0 bases from J, leaving 9 bases between. This CDR3 contains 15 residues. The V gene's germline CDR1 is LNHDA and CDR2 SQIVND (reference sequence). As DNA, the CDR3 is TGTGCCAGTAGTATTTCAGGGGACTCTGGAAACACCATATATTTT. Its translation: CASSISGDSGNTIYF.